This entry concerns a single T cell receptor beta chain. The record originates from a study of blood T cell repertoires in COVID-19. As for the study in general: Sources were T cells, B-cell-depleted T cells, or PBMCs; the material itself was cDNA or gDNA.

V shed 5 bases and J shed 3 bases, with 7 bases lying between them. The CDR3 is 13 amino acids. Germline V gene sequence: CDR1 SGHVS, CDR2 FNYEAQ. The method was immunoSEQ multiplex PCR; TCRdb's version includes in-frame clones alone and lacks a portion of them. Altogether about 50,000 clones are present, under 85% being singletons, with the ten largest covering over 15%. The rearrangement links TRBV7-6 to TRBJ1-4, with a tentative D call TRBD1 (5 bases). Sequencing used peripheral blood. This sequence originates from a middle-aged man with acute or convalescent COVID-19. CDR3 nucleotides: TGTGCCAGCAGCCAACAGGCTAATGAAAAACTGTTTTTT. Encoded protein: CASSQQANEKLFF.